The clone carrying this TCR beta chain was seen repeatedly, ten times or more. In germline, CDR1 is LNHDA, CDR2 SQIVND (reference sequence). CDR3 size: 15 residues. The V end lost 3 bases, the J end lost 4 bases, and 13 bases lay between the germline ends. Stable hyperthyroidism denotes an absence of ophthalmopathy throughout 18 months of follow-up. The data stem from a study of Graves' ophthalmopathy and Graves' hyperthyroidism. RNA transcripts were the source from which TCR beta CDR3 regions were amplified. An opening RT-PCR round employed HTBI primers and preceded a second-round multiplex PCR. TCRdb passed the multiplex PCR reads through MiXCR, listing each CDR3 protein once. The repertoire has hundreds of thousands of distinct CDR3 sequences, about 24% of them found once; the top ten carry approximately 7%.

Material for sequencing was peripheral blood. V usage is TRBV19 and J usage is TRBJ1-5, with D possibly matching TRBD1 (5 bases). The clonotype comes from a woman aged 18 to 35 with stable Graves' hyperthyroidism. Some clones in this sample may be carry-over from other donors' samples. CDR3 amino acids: CASSIGQGLNQPQHF. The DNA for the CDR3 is TGTGCCAGTAGTATTGGGCAGGGCCTTAATCAGCCCCAGCATTTT.